A single sample is the source of the 25 T cell receptor beta chains below, sequenced in a study of blood T cell repertoires in COVID-19. The method was immunoSEQ multiplex PCR; TCRdb's version includes in-frame clones alone and lacks a portion of them. The sample shows about 120,000 clones, approximately 83% of them seen only once. Sequenced material: peripheral blood. The receptors shown here come from a man older than 75 with acute or convalescent COVID-19.

This sequence joins TRBV6-1 and TRBJ2-6; D remains ambiguous. Germline assignment: CDR1 MNHNS and CDR2 SASEGT. V lost 1 base and J 0 bases, leaving 4 bases between the germline ends. The CDR3 is made up of 15 amino acids. The CDR3 DNA is TGTGCCAGCAGTGAAGACAGCTCTGGGGCCAACGTCCTGACTTTC. As protein: CASSEDSSGANVLTF.

The chain has TRBV6-5 and TRBJ2-7, with D possibly being TRBD1 (7 bases). Trimming removed 6 bases from V and 2 bases from J, with 14 bases in between. Looked up from germline, CDR1 is MNHEY and CDR2 is SVGAGI. The CDR3 covers 14 residues. The CDR3 DNA is TGTGCCAGCAGCCTAGGAGGGGGCCCCTACGAGCAGTACTTC. Amino acids: CASSLGGGPYEQYF.

This clone appeared a few times. The genes are TRBV2 and TRBJ2-2; 9 positions agree with TRBD1. Germline V gene data show CDR1 as SNHLY and CDR2 as FYNNEI. V lost 6 bases to trimming and J lost 5 bases; unmatched junction nucleotides: 7. The CDR3 sequence is 15 residues long. CDR3 sequence (DNA): TGTGCCAGCAGGCCGGGACAGGGAAGAACCGGGGAGCTGTTTTTT. Amino acids: CASRPGQGRTGELFF.

Only a few counts were recorded for this clone. The chain couples TRBV3-1 (or the pseudogene TRBV3-2) to TRBJ2-3, with D unresolved. V shed 0 bases and J shed 0 bases, with 13 bases lying between them. CDR3 length: 17 residues. Germline V gives CDR1 LGHDT, CDR2 YNNKEL (reference sequence). CDR3 DNA: TGTGCCAGCAGCCAAGATGGTTTAGACATAAGCACAGATACGCAGTATTTT. Translating it yields CASSQDGLDISTDTQYF.

J is TRBJ1-4 and V is TRBV7-9, with TRBD1 identical over 10 bases. J gave up 4 bases and V 2 bases, and 4 bases lay outside the gene matches. The CDR3 covers 16 residues. In germline, CDR1 is SEHNR, CDR2 FQNEAQ (reference sequence). In nucleotides, the CDR3 is TGTGCCAGCAGCTTATATGGGACAGGGGATAATGAAAAACTGTTTTTT. This gives the protein CASSLYGTGDNEKLFF.

The chain is built from TRBV29-1 and TRBJ2-5, with 9 positions matching TRBD2. The CDR3 is 16 amino acids. Germline CDR1 and CDR2: SQVTM and ANQGSEA. V lost 6 bases to trimming and J lost 5 bases; unmatched junction nucleotides: 16. The CDR3 protein is CSVTPRGGAGQETQYF. The CDR3 nucleotides read TGCAGCGTGACCCCCCGCGGGGGGGCCGGGCAGGAGACCCAGTACTTC.

The chain combines TRBV7-2 with TRBJ2-7; D gene unclear. The CDR3 sequence is 11 residues long. V shed 5 bases and J shed 3 bases, with 5 bases lying between them. The germline CDR1 and CDR2 sequences are SGHTA and FQGNSA. DNA of the CDR3: TGTGCCAGCAGCCTATACTACGAGCAGTACTTC. Protein sequence: CASSLYYEQYF.

The chain joins TRBV28 to TRBJ1-2; 8 bases fit TRBD1. The CDR3 consists of 13 residues. Germline V gene sequence: CDR1 MDHEN, CDR2 SYDVKM. Unmatched junction bases numbered 4, after V lost 6 bases and J lost 4 bases. CDR3 DNA: TGTGCCAGCAGCCCTACAGGGGGCTATGGCTACACCTTC. It yields the protein CASSPTGGYGYTF.

The chain uses TRBV2 and TRBJ1-1; 7 nucleotides align to TRBD1. Germline CDR1 is SNHLY and CDR2 is FYNNEI. This CDR3 has 14 residues. V lost 5 bases to trimming and J lost 0 bases; unmatched junction nucleotides: 3. CDR3 loop: CASSKDRVNTEAFF. CDR3 nucleotide sequence: TGTGCCAGCAGTAAAGACAGGGTGAACACTGAAGCTTTCTTT.

V usage is TRBV29-1 and J usage is TRBJ2-7; 9 bases line up with TRBD1. Germline values: CDR1 SQVTM, CDR2 ANQGSEA. Trimming cost V 6 bases and J 0 bases; bases outside gene matches: 9. CDR3 length: 15 residues. The CDR3 DNA sequence: TGCAGCGTCTCTCCGGGACAGGGAGACTCCTACGAGCAGTACTTC. As protein: CSVSPGQGDSYEQYF.

This chain joins TRBV9 and TRBJ2-2; no definite D call. Trimming removed 0 bases from V and 4 bases from J, with 10 bases in between. The V gene's germline CDR1 is SGDLS and CDR2 YYNGEE. This CDR3 has 15 residues. The DNA of the CDR3 is TGTGCCAGCAGCGTAGGGGCCCAGCTCACCGGGGAGCTGTTTTTT. Translation gives CASSVGAQLTGELFF.

This chain uses TRBV3-1 (or the pseudogene TRBV3-2) with TRBJ1-1; the D is unclear. The CDR3 totals 11 residues. Trimming stripped 4 bases from V and 6 bases from J, with 6 bases between. The germline V gene has CDR1 LGHDT and CDR2 YNNKEL (reference sequence). The DNA for the CDR3 is TGTGCCAGCAGCCTCGGGTCTGAAGCTTTCTTT. Its translation: CASSLGSEAFF.

The J gene is TRBJ2-2, the V gene TRBV29-1; TRBD2 matches at 12 bases. With 4 bases clipped from V and 7 bases from J, the junction kept 4 bases outside the gene matches. Germline V gene sequence: CDR1 SQVTM, CDR2 ANQGSEA. The CDR3 is 14 amino acids. In DNA, the CDR3 is TGCAGCGTTGGGACTAGCGGGGCCGTCGGGGAGCTGTTTTTT. Translated, it gives CSVGTSGAVGELFF.

This clone was seen more than once but under ten times. This chain joins TRBV5-1 and TRBJ2-2; D may be TRBD2 (5 bases). The V gene's germline CDR1 is SGHRS and CDR2 YFSETQ. V was clipped by 5 bases and J by 4 bases, with 9 bases between them. CDR3 length: 13 amino acids. CDR3 DNA: TGCGCCAGCAGGGTTGAGGGCACCGGGGAGCTGTTTTTT. Translation: CASRVEGTGELFF.

CDR3 amino acids: CATSATTGPASPLHF. The CDR3 DNA sequence: TGTGCCACCAGCGCCACCACAGGGCCAGCATCACCCCTCCACTTT. V is TRBV15 and J is TRBJ1-6; a weak D match, TRBD1 (6 bases). Germline values: CDR1 LNHNV, CDR2 YYDKDF (reference sequence). The CDR3 runs to 15 residues. The ends were cut back, 5 bases at V and 10 bases at J, with 18 bases in the middle.

The V gene is TRBV3-1 (or the pseudogene TRBV3-2), the J gene TRBJ1-4; perhaps TRBD1 as D (5 bases). The CDR3 sequence is 18 residues long. V was pared by 4 bases and J by 3 bases, with 21 bases between. Germline V gene lookup returns CDR1 LGHDT and CDR2 YNNKEL (reference sequence). This chain's CDR3 is CASSPPRGGGYANEKLFF. DNA of the CDR3: TGTGCCAGCAGCCCCCCTCGGGGGGGAGGGTACGCTAATGAAAAACTGTTTTTT.

This chain connects TRBV7-2 to TRBJ1-4, with a possible D match to TRBD1 (6 bases). V was cut by 2 bases and J by 8 bases, with 12 bases left in between. Germline lookup yields CDR1 SGHTA and CDR2 FQGNSA. This CDR3 spans 14 amino acids. This CDR3 is CASSLQQGGEKLFF. For the CDR3, the DNA is TGTGCCAGCAGCTTACAACAGGGAGGGGAAAAACTGTTTTTT.

This clone was detected once. The rearrangement links TRBV28 to TRBJ1-2; D gene unclear. Trimming took off 6 bases at V and 7 bases at J, with 12 bases between the two ends. Germline V lookup: CDR1 MDHEN, CDR2 SYDVKM. The CDR3 is 12 amino acids. CDR3: CASRRGLGGYTF. The CDR3 nucleotides read TGTGCCAGCAGGAGAGGGCTTGGTGGCTACACCTTC.

The chain carries TRBV2 and TRBJ1-2; D might be TRBD1 (5 bases). The CDR3 length is 13 residues. The V gene's germline CDR1 is SNHLY and CDR2 FYNNEI. Trimming pared 6 bases from V and 8 bases from J, leaving 16 bases between. CDR3 in DNA: TGTGCCAGCAGAGGTGACAGCAGCGAGGGCTACACCTTC. It specifies CASRGDSSEGYTF.

As concerns this clone: At one end, the junction sequence differs from germline, possibly due to a read error. The genes are TRBV18 and TRBJ2-1; no clear D. CDR1 and CDR2 from the germline V gene are KGHSH and LQKENI. CDR3 length: 11 residues. CDR3 protein: CASSTYDEQFF. The CDR3, as DNA: TGTGCCAGCTCAACCTACGATGAGCAGTTCTTC.

The chain joins TRBV15 to TRBJ2-1; 11 positions match TRBD2. This CDR3 has 13 residues. The germline CDR1 and CDR2 sequences are LNHNV and YYDKDF (reference sequence). Losses at the gene ends were 11 bases for V and 6 bases for J; bases not matched to a gene: 6. The CDR3 DNA reads TGTGCCGTCTCCGGGACTAGCGGCAATGAGCAGTTCTTC. Amino acid sequence: CAVSGTSGNEQFF.

The rearrangement uses TRBV9 and TRBJ2-5; perhaps TRBD1 as D (5 bases). The ends were cut back, 2 bases at V and 5 bases at J, with 13 bases in the middle. The CDR3 contains 14 residues. Germline values: CDR1 SGDLS, CDR2 YYNGEE. CDR3 loop: CASSVQGTLETQYF. DNA for the CDR3: TGTGCCAGCAGCGTCCAGGGAACCCTGGAGACCCAGTACTTC.

CDR3 DNA sequence: TGTGCCAGTAGTATGGACAAGGATCAGCCCCAGCATTTT. It codes for CASSMDKDQPQHF. The gene calls are TRBV19 and TRBJ1-5, with a possible D match to TRBD1 (5 bases). V was clipped by 3 bases and J by 5 bases, with 8 bases between them. Germline CDR1 reads LNHDA; CDR2 reads SQIVND (reference sequence). The CDR3 length is 13 residues.

The chain employs TRBV19 and TRBJ1-1; D perhaps matches TRBD1 (5 bases). Germline V gene data show CDR1 as LNHDA and CDR2 as SQIVND (reference sequence). V was clipped by 5 bases and J by 5 bases, with 21 bases between them. This CDR3 is 16 amino acids long. CDR3 DNA: TGTGCCAGTAGTGCCGCTTCCGGGTCCGGGGGGACTGAAGCTTTCTTT. Amino acid sequence: CASSAASGSGGTEAFF.

The chain couples TRBV6-2 or TRBV6-3 to TRBJ2-7, with 9 nucleotides matching TRBD2. The CDR3 runs 16 residues. Trimming cost V 6 bases and J 2 bases; bases outside gene matches: 11. Germline values: CDR1 MNHEY, CDR2 SVGEGT. Written as DNA, the CDR3 is TGTGCCAGCAGCCGGATAGCGGGAGTGGGTACCTACGAGCAGTACTTC. Its protein is CASSRIAGVGTYEQYF.